Listed here are 13 T cell receptor beta chains from one sample, sequenced in a study of CD8 T cells in ankylosing spondylitis. TCRdb ran MiXCR on the 5' RACE reads and lists one entry per CDR3 protein. The sample consists of 220,000 or so distinct CDR3 sequences, 8% to 11% of them appearing once. The sample was blood, either unsorted or a sorted T cell fraction (not recorded which). Every receptor here comes from a male donor with ankylosing spondylitis or in good health (not recorded which).

As to this clonotype: A read error may explain this, as a much larger clone is one base away. V and J are TRBV28 and TRBJ2-6; D gene unclear. Germline V gene sequence: CDR1 MDHEN, CDR2 SYDVKM. V was pared by 8 bases and J by 2 bases, with 13 bases between. The CDR3 loop spans 15 amino acids. The CDR3 reads CASRPAAPGANVLTF. Here the CDR3 DNA reads TGTGCCAGCCGCCCAGCAGCCCCTGGGGCCAACGTCCTGACTTTC.

A word on this clonotype: This may stem from a read error, because a much larger clone lies one nucleotide away. This rearrangement joins TRBV7-2 to TRBJ2-7, with 10 positions matching TRBD2. Germline V lookup: CDR1 SGHTA, CDR2 FQGNSA. This CDR3 spans 16 amino acids. CDR3 loop: CANSLVPAGGLAEQYF. Here the CDR3 DNA reads TGTGCCAACAGCTTAGTCCCAGCGGGGGGGCTAGCCGAGCAGTACTTC.

In its sample, this clonotype was seen many times. The gene calls are TRBV9 and TRBJ2-1; D assignment may be TRBD1 or TRBD2 (7 bases each). The CDR3 length is 13 residues. The germline CDR1 and CDR2 sequences are SGDLS and YYNGEE. V was clipped by 3 bases and J by 15 bases, with 19 bases between them. This CDR3 is CASSGWGGGERFF. The CDR3 DNA follows: TGTGCCAGCAGCGGGTGGGGAGGGGGCGAGAGGTTCTTC.

As for this clonotype: One end of the junction does not line up with germline, which may come from a read error. The chain uses TRBV5-5 and TRBJ2-2; the D gene is possibly TRBD1 (6 bases). Germline values: CDR1 SGHKS, CDR2 YYEKEE (reference sequence). This CDR3 has 13 amino acids. DNA for the CDR3: TGTACCAGCAGCTTACAGGGTACCGGGGAGCTGTTTTTT. This encodes CTSSLQGTGELFF.

This clonotype was detected many times. V gene TRBV10-3 combines with J gene TRBJ2-1; D is unclear. V lost 2 bases to trimming and J lost 3 bases, with 8 bases between them. Germline lookup yields CDR1 ENHRY and CDR2 SYGVKD. The CDR3 extends over 14 amino acids. The chain's CDR3 is CAISEVQDYNEQFF. The CDR3 DNA follows: TGTGCCATCAGTGAGGTTCAAGACTACAATGAGCAGTTCTTC.

This clonotype was picked up many times. The V gene is TRBV20-1, the J gene TRBJ2-1, with 8 bases aligning to TRBD2. Per germline, CDR1 DFQATT and CDR2 SNEGSKA (reference sequence). Losses at the gene ends were 6 bases for V and 4 bases for J; bases not matched to a gene: 14. The CDR3 extends over 16 amino acids. The CDR3 reads CSAEGGPGLAYNEQFF. Here the CDR3 DNA reads TGCAGTGCGGAGGGAGGTCCCGGACTAGCTTACAATGAGCAGTTCTTC.

This chain connects TRBV3-1 to TRBJ2-2; no reliable D call. This CDR3 is 17 amino acids long. Germline V gene data show CDR1 as LGHDT and CDR2 as YNNKEL (reference sequence). The V end was cut by 4 bases, the J end by 2 bases, with 17 bases between. In DNA form, the CDR3 reads TGTGCCAGCAGCCGCAAGGACGTTCCTCTAAACACCGGGGAGCTGTTTTTT. Translating gives CASSRKDVPLNTGELFF.

For the CDR3, the DNA is TGTGCCAGCAGTTCCAATCTAGCGGGGCCCCTTCAGCTGTTTTTT. The encoded protein is CASSSNLAGPLQLFF. The genes are TRBV6-5 and TRBJ2-2, with TRBD2 matching 9 bases. CDR1 is MNHEY, CDR2 SVGAGI, per germline. The trim removed 4 bases at V and 12 bases at J, leaving 12 bases unmatched. CDR3 length: 15 residues.

This clonotype was picked up many times. J is TRBJ2-7 and V is TRBV20-1; 9 bases agree with TRBD2. Trimming took 3 bases from V and 7 from J; bases not matched to a gene: 16. Germline V gene sequence: CDR1 DFQATT, CDR2 SNEGSKA (reference sequence). The length of the CDR3 is 16 residues. The CDR3 loop reads CSARVLSAGGFGEQYF. The CDR3, as DNA: TGCAGTGCTAGGGTCCTGTCAGCGGGGGGTTTCGGTGAGCAGTACTTC.

This clonotype was counted ten times or more. The chain combines TRBV6-5 with TRBJ2-3; D remains unclear. This CDR3 is built from 15 residues. V was cut by 2 bases and J by 1 base, with 10 bases left in between. Germline assignment: CDR1 MNHEY and CDR2 SVGAGI. CDR3 nucleotides: TGTGCCAGCAGTTACGGGGTGGAGCGCACAGATACGCAGTATTTT. Its protein product is CASSYGVERTDTQYF.

This clonotype was counted at least ten times. The chain uses TRBV7-3 and TRBJ2-2; a possible D gene is TRBD1 (5 bases). Trimming took off 5 bases at V and 2 bases at J, with 18 bases between the two ends. This CDR3 spans 17 amino acids. The germline V gene has CDR1 SGHTA and CDR2 FQGTGA. Here the CDR3 reads CASSARPWTSNTGELFF. The CDR3 DNA follows: TGTGCCAGCAGCGCTCGGCCTTGGACAAGTAACACCGGGGAGCTGTTTTTT.

This clonotype was detected only a few times. The CDR3 loop is CASSPRGGYEQYF. CDR3 coding DNA: TGTGCCAGCAGTCCCCGGGGGGGCTACGAGCAGTACTTC. This chain uses TRBV27 with TRBJ2-7; 8 nucleotides line up with TRBD2. Germline V CDR1 and CDR2: MNHEY, SMNVEV (reference sequence). Trimming removed 5 bases from V and 3 bases from J; junction bases left unmatched: 3. The CDR3 runs to 13 residues.

The rearrangement links TRBV15 to TRBJ1-5; no clear D gene. V was pared by 4 bases and J by 2 bases, with 15 bases between. This CDR3 has 16 amino acids. Germline-derived CDR1 and CDR2 are LNHNV and YYDKDF (reference sequence). CDR3 coding DNA: TGTGCCACCAGCAAAGATGGCCAGAGGGGCAATCAGCCCCAGCATTTT. Amino acids: CATSKDGQRGNQPQHF.